The rows below give T cell receptor beta chains drawn from one sample of a study of T cells in Graves' hyperthyroidism and ophthalmopathy. MiXCR was run by TCRdb on the multiplex PCR reads, yielding one entry per CDR3 protein. Among approximately 710,000 distinct CDR3 sequences listed, roughly 17% were seen once. The sequenced material came from blood. All receptors come from a man between 50 and 59 years old with Graves' hyperthyroidism. Each CDR3 is given with its conserved first and last residue. D genes are given only for firm matches. Clone size is not always given. Where it is, it says once, few, many or a class for expanded clones.

clone size	J gene	D gene	V gene	CDR3 protein	CDR3 DNA
many	TRBJ1-5	-	TRBV2	CAQRAGSNQPQHF	TGTGCCCAGCGGGCCGGTAGCAATCAGCCCCAGCATTTT
many	TRBJ2-3	TRBD2	TRBV11-2	CASRFKREAVTDTQYF	TGTGCCAGCAGATTTAAGCGGGAGGCAGTCACAGATACGCAGTATTTT
-	TRBJ2-1	-	TRBV29-1	CSVVVQLNEQFF	TGCAGCGTTGTAGTTCAGCTCAATGAGCAGTTCTTC
-	TRBJ1-1	-	TRBV27	CASSLVRVGYTGAFF	TGTGCCAGCAGTTTGGTAAGAGTAGGATACACTGGAGCTTTCTTT
many	TRBJ2-2	TRBD1	TRBV27	CASSQPLGTGDTGELFF	TGTGCCAGCAGCCAACCCCTCGGGACAGGGGACACCGGGGAGCTGTTTTTT
few	TRBJ2-7	-	TRBV10-3	CAISDSYEQYF	TGTGCCATCAGTGACAGTTACGAGCAGTACTTC
few	TRBJ1-1	-	TRBV11-3	CASSFQGDTEAFF	TGTGCCAGCAGCTTTCAAGGGGACACTGAAGCTTTCTTT
many	TRBJ2-7	TRBD1	TRBV11-2	CASTPRDRDYEQYF	TGTGCCAGCACCCCTAGAGACAGGGACTACGAGCAGTACTTC
-	TRBJ2-1	-	TRBV7-2	CASSLVSRPHNEQFF	TGTGCCAGCAGCTTAGTTTCTAGGCCCCACAATGAGCAGTTCTTC
many	TRBJ2-4	TRBD1	TRBV28	CASSRRTGIAKNIQYF	TGTGCCAGCAGCCGACGGACAGGGATAGCCAAAAACATTCAGTACTTC
many	TRBJ2-3	-	TRBV11-2	CASSLVRSGDTQYF	TGTGCCAGCAGCTTAGTAAGATCTGGAGATACGCAGTATTTT
-	TRBJ2-3	TRBD2	TRBV4-1	CASRAGAASGRFTDTQYF	TGCGCCAGCCGCGCAGGAGCCGCCAGCGGGAGATTTACAGATACGCAGTATTTT
-	TRBJ2-7	-	TRBV28	CASSIVPGYEQYF	TGTGCCAGCAGTATAGTGCCCGGCTACGAGCAGTACTTC
many	TRBJ2-7	TRBD2	TRBV19	CASSPGLAGVYEQYF	TGTGCCAGCAGTCCTGGACTAGCGGGAGTGTACGAGCAGTACTTC
-	TRBJ1-3	-	TRBV10-3	CAIGSRQTASGNTIYF	TGTGCCATCGGTTCCAGGCAGACCGCCTCTGGAAACACCATATATTTT
few	TRBJ1-1	TRBD1	TRBV29-1	CSVLEDRAEAFF	TGCAGCGTCCTAGAAGACAGGGCAGAAGCTTTCTTT
many	TRBJ2-2	-	TRBV27	CASSWWAGELFF	TGTGCCAGCAGTTGGTGGGCCGGGGAGCTGTTTTTT
-	TRBJ1-4	TRBD1	TRBV10-3	CAISETGTGLNEKLFF	TGTGCCATCAGTGAAACCGGGACAGGGCTCAATGAAAAACTGTTTTTT
once	TRBJ2-3	TRBD1	TRBV7-9	CASSPYRDRRPDTQYF	TGTGCCAGCAGCCCCTATAGGGACAGGAGGCCAGATACGCAGTATTTT
few	TRBJ2-3	-	TRBV4-1	CASSHPSRADTQYF	TGCGCCAGCAGCCATCCGTCCAGGGCAGATACGCAGTATTTT
many	TRBJ2-2	-	TRBV7-9	CASSLTAGTLIGELFF	TGTGCCAGCAGCTTAACCGCCGGGACACTGATCGGGGAGCTGTTTTTT
-	TRBJ2-1	TRBD2	TRBV4-1	CASSQDRLTSGRDNEQFF	TGCGCCAGCAGCCAAGATAGGTTAACTAGCGGGAGAGACAATGAGCAGTTCTTC
many	TRBJ1-1	-	TRBV19	CASRNPGALPEAFF	TGTGCCAGTAGGAATCCGGGGGCCCTGCCTGAAGCTTTCTTT
few	TRBJ1-1	TRBD1	TRBV19	CASSPFDRVQGEAFF	TGTGCCAGTAGTCCCTTTGACAGGGTTCAAGGTGAAGCTTTCTTT
-	TRBJ1-1	-	TRBV7-8	CASSWQGYTEAFF	TGTGCCAGCAGCTGGCAGGGGTACACTGAAGCTTTCTTT
-	TRBJ2-7	TRBD1	TRBV11-2	CASSLVSGTGNYEQYF	TGTGCCAGCAGCTTAGTGTCTGGGACAGGGAACTACGAGCAGTACTTC
-	TRBJ1-5	-	TRBV28	CASSPTWYQPQHF	TGTGCCAGCAGTCCCACATGGTATCAGCCCCAGCATTTT
-	TRBJ1-5	-	TRBV7-2	CASAAGSRSNQPQHF	TGTGCCAGCGCGGCAGGGTCACGCAGCAATCAGCCCCAGCATTTT
-	TRBJ1-1	-	TRBV6-2/TRBV6-3	CASTQPGTTEAFF	TGTGCCAGCACCCAACCGGGGACCACTGAAGCTTTCTTT
-	TRBJ2-5	TRBD2	TRBV12-5	CASGSSSGLAGVGETQYF	TGTGCTAGTGGTTCCTCTTCCGGACTAGCGGGAGTTGGAGAGACCCAGTACTTC
-	TRBJ1-2	-	TRBV7-9	CASSSDTLGYTF	TGTGCCAGCAGCTCGGACACTCTGGGCTACACCTTC
few	TRBJ1-3	TRBD1	TRBV5-1	CASSLAGTATGNTIYF	TGCGCCAGCAGCTTGGCCGGGACAGCGACTGGAAACACCATATATTTT
many	TRBJ2-2	-	TRBV11-2	CASSLISGGAGELFF	TGTGCCAGCAGCTTGATTAGCGGAGGGGCCGGGGAGCTGTTTTTT
-	TRBJ2-7	-	TRBV6-1	CASKPSGIADYEQYF	TGTGCCAGCAAACCATCCGGGATCGCGGACTACGAGCAGTACTTC
few	TRBJ2-1	TRBD1	TRBV7-3	CASSSPTGEQFF	TGTGCCAGCAGCTCACCGACAGGGGAACAGTTCTTC
-	TRBJ2-1	-	TRBV7-9	CASSTFKFRDNEQFF	TGTGCCAGCAGCACTTTTAAATTCCGGGACAATGAGCAGTTCTTC
many	TRBJ2-3	TRBD2	TRBV2	CASSSGTSTSELDTQYF	TGTGCCAGCAGTTCCGGGACTAGCACCTCGGAGTTGGATACGCAGTATTTT
many	TRBJ2-1	-	TRBV12-3/TRBV12-4	CASSRGGGVNEQFF	TGTGCCAGCAGTCGAGGGGGTGGGGTCAATGAGCAGTTCTTC
-	TRBJ2-5	-	TRBV5-1	CASSLGLPGEETQYF	TGCGCCAGCAGCTTGGGGCTCCCGGGAGAAGAGACCCAGTACTTC
few	TRBJ2-7	-	TRBV28	CASTVGSEQYF	TGTGCCAGCACGGTAGGATCCGAGCAGTACTTC
many	TRBJ2-7	-	TRBV28	CATGGGEAYEQYF	TGTGCCACCGGAGGCGGGGAGGCCTACGAGCAGTACTTC